The 18 T cell receptor beta chains below were found in one sample sequenced in a study of cytomegalovirus exposure and HLA in healthy donors. Vbeta (60) and Jbeta (13) primers were used in the PCR. Repertoires were generated with immunoSEQ multiplex PCR, while TCRdb's copy carries only in-frame clones and drops some. The sample has around 130,000 clones; 80% to 85% are singletons. Sequencing input: PBMCs. These receptors all stem from a boy between 10 and 17 years old in good health and CMV-seronegative.

The V and J genes are TRBV30 and TRBJ1-1; a possible D gene is TRBD1 (6 bases). Per germline, CDR1 GTSNPN and CDR2 SVGIG (reference sequence). Trimming took 3 bases from V and 0 from J, leaving 8 bases between them. The CDR3 length is 13 residues. In nucleotides, the CDR3 is TGTGCCTGGAGCAGACAGGTGAACACTGAAGCTTTCTTT. Residues: CAWSRQVNTEAFF.

This clone has a handful of counts. The genes are TRBV9 and TRBJ2-1; 8 bases fit TRBD2. After removal of 0 bases from V and 8 bases from J, the junction contained 7 bases not matched to a gene. Germline V lookup: CDR1 SGDLS, CDR2 YYNGEE. The CDR3 spans 15 residues. The CDR3 here is CASSVGSGRGDEQFF. CDR3 sequence (DNA): TGTGCCAGCAGCGTAGGCAGCGGGAGAGGCGATGAGCAGTTCTTC.

The rearrangement joins TRBV10-3 to TRBJ2-7; D call uncertain. V was clipped by 4 bases and J by 0 bases, with 4 bases between them. The CDR3 has 12 residues. Germline V gene sequence: CDR1 ENHRY, CDR2 SYGVKD. The CDR3 spells CAISAGSYEQYF. The CDR3 nucleotides read TGTGCCATCAGTGCGGGCTCCTACGAGCAGTACTTC.

This sequence joins TRBV5-1 and TRBJ2-7, with 7 bases that match TRBD1. V lost 1 base to trimming and J lost 1 base; unmatched junction nucleotides: 2. This CDR3 spans 14 amino acids. The germline V gene has CDR1 SGHRS and CDR2 YFSETQ. The CDR3 sequence: CASSLTGVSYEQYF. Written as DNA, the CDR3 is TGCGCCAGCAGCTTGACAGGGGTGTCCTACGAGCAGTACTTC. Drawing the rest from reference TRBV5-1 and TRBJ2-7, the complete variable domain is KAGVTQTPRYLIKTRGQQVTLSCSPISGHRSVSWYQQTPGQGLQFLFEYFSETQRNKGNFPGRFSGRQFSNSRSEMNVSTLELGDSALYLCASSLTGVSYEQYFGPGTRLTVT.

For this clone: The same CDR3 arises from other DNA sequences in this sample as well. The chain employs TRBV27 and TRBJ1-1, with D tentatively TRBD1 (6 bases). Germline CDR1 and CDR2: MNHEY and SMNVEV (reference sequence). Trimming shortened V by 0 bases and J by 5 bases, and 7 bases separated the two germline ends. CDR3 length: 13 amino acids. CDR3 in amino acids: CASSLSQGTEAFF. The DNA for the CDR3 is TGTGCCAGCAGTTTATCCCAGGGGACTGAAGCTTTCTTT.

In this sample, this clone turned up once. The rearrangement joins TRBV19 to TRBJ1-3; D is unresolved. The V gene's germline CDR1 is LNHDA and CDR2 SQIVND (reference sequence). The CDR3 consists of 13 residues. V lost 3 bases, J lost 3 bases, and 6 bases lay in between. CDR3 sequence: CASSIGVGNTIYF. CDR3 coding DNA: TGTGCCAGTAGTATCGGGGTTGGAAACACCATATATTTT.

Only one count was recorded for this clone. The rearrangement joins TRBV15 to TRBJ1-4; D might be TRBD1 (5 bases). V was pared by 4 bases and J by 8 bases, with 17 bases between. CDR3 length: 15 amino acids. From germline, CDR1 is LNHNV and CDR2 YYDKDF (reference sequence). The CDR3: CATSKTRGLEEKLFF. The CDR3 DNA reads as TGTGCCACCAGCAAGACACGGGGGTTGGAAGAAAAACTGTTTTTT.

The chain links TRBV7-9 to TRBJ2-7; tentative D call: TRBD2 (6 bases). This CDR3 contains 15 residues. Germline CDR1 is SEHNR and CDR2 is FQNEAQ (reference sequence). Trimming stripped 1 base from V and 7 bases from J, with 17 bases between. Here the CDR3 DNA reads TGTGCCAGCAGCTTAGTATCGGGAGTAGTAAAAGAGCAGTACTTC. Protein: CASSLVSGVVKEQYF.

The V call is TRBV4-1, the J call TRBJ2-3, with 10 bases fitting TRBD2. Germline lookup yields CDR1 MGHRA and CDR2 YSYEKL. The CDR3 sequence is 15 residues long. The V segment lost 2 bases and the J segment 1 base; nucleotides outside the gene matches: 0. The CDR3 DNA reads as TGCGCCAGCAGCCAACTAGCGGGGGGCACAGATACGCAGTATTTT. Protein sequence: CASSQLAGGTDTQYF.

V usage is TRBV27 and J usage is TRBJ2-6; possibly TRBD1 for D (5 bases). CDR3 size: 17 residues. Per the germline V gene, CDR1 is MNHEY and CDR2 is SMNVEV (reference sequence). V was pared by 3 bases and J by 0 bases, with 12 bases between. The CDR3 loop is CASSFAQGFSGANVLTF. The DNA of the CDR3 is TGTGCCAGCAGTTTCGCCCAGGGTTTCTCTGGGGCCAACGTCCTGACTTTC.

This rearrangement joins TRBV7-2 to TRBJ2-1; D is unclear. Germline V gene lookup returns CDR1 SGHTA and CDR2 FQGNSA. The CDR3 consists of 12 residues. Trimming removed 4 bases from V and 6 bases from J, with 7 bases in between. CDR3 DNA sequence: TGTGCCAGCAGCTCGTACAGCAATGAGCAGTTCTTC. As protein: CASSSYSNEQFF.

Here the CDR3 reads CASSTTGGQETQYF. The CDR3 region has the DNA TGTGCCAGCAGCACGACAGGGGGCCAAGAGACCCAGTACTTC. The chain couples TRBV7-2 to TRBJ2-5, with 9 bases aligning to TRBD1. CDR3 length equals 14 residues. V lost 5 bases to trimming and J lost 1 base; unmatched junction nucleotides: 2. CDR1 and CDR2 from the germline V gene are SGHTA and FQGNSA.

This sequence joins TRBV2 and TRBJ1-4; tentative D call: TRBD1 (6 bases). The CDR3 is made up of 14 amino acids. Germline V gives CDR1 SNHLY, CDR2 FYNNEI. Trimming removed 6 bases at V and 5 bases at J, with 13 bases between. The CDR3 nucleotides read TGTGCCAGCAGCGGGAGGGGGTCGAATGAAAAACTGTTTTTT. It codes for CASSGRGSNEKLFF.

With respect to this clone: At one end the junction does not follow the germline gene, possibly because of a read error. The chain recombines TRBV7-9 with TRBJ2-6; D is perhaps TRBD2 (6 bases). Germline V gene data show CDR1 as SEHNR and CDR2 as FQNEAQ (reference sequence). The CDR3 runs 18 residues. The CDR3 spells CSSSRTLGSPSGANVLTF. As DNA, the CDR3 is TGTTCCAGCAGCCGGACCCTCGGGAGCCCTTCTGGGGCCAACGTCCTGACTTTC. Supplemented by reference TRBV7-9 and TRBJ2-6, the full variable domain reads DTGVSQNPRHKITKRGQNVTFRCDPISEHNRLYWYRQTLGQGPEFLTYFQNEAQLEKSRLLSDRFSAERPKGSFSTLEIQRTEQGDSAMYLCSSSRTLGSPSGANVLTFGAGSRLTVL.

This clone has a handful of counts. The chain joins TRBV30 to TRBJ2-2, with D possibly matching TRBD1 (5 bases). The CDR3 runs to 13 residues. Germline CDR1 and CDR2: GTSNPN and SVGIG (reference sequence). Trimming took off 5 bases at V and 1 base at J, with 8 bases between the two ends. The CDR3 DNA reads as TGTGCCTGGGGAAGGGGGAACACCGGGGAGCTGTTTTTT. Translating it yields CAWGRGNTGELFF.

J is TRBJ2-2 and V is TRBV4-2; 12 bases are a match to TRBD2. With 5 bases clipped from V and 0 bases from J, the junction kept 7 bases outside the gene matches. The germline gives CDR1 LGHNA, CDR2 YNFKEQ. The CDR3 is 18 residues long. The CDR3 loop is CASSSKTSGGTNTGELFF. The CDR3 nucleotides are TGTGCCAGCAGCTCCAAGACTAGCGGGGGTACGAACACCGGGGAGCTGTTTTTT.

J is TRBJ1-2 and V is TRBV7-8; D perhaps matches TRBD1 (5 bases). Germline CDR1 is SGHVS and CDR2 is FQNEAQ. V was clipped by 4 bases and J by 4 bases, with 13 bases between them. The CDR3 covers 14 residues. CDR3 sequence (DNA): TGTGCCAGCAGCTCCGCCACCGGGGGCTATGGCTACACCTTC. Encoded protein: CASSSATGGYGYTF.

The rearrangement joins TRBV9 to TRBJ1-2; TRBD1 matches at 12 bases. Germline V gene lookup returns CDR1 SGDLS and CDR2 YYNGEE. The CDR3 totals 14 residues. Trimming cost V 3 bases and J 8 bases; bases outside gene matches: 5. The CDR3, as DNA: TGTGCCAGCAGCGGCGGGGACAGGGGGCTGGGCTACACCTTC. It encodes CASSGGDRGLGYTF.